This T cell receptor (beta chain) derives from a study of immune evolution from preneoplasia to lung adenocarcinoma. Patient tissue came from resections in Japan or China, 2014–2017. H&E slides confirmed each diagnosis, reviewed by two pathologists independently. In regard to this clone: What it binds is unknown.

General study findings and limits: Later-stage lesions seemingly showed higher T cell density and diversity than normal lung. Compared with EGFR-mutant or double wild-type lesions, KRAS-mutant nodules were more clonal.

Method: immunoSEQ multiplex PCR; TCRdb's copy keeps in-frame clones and lacks some. The sample records around 6,800 clones, over 65% being singletons. J gave up 2 bases and V 0 bases, and 0 bases lay outside the gene matches. The CDR3 covers 15 residues. Germline V gene data show CDR1 as SGHDT and CDR2 as YYEEEE. The receptor was derived from a donor aged 70 or over with lung adenocarcinoma. Some clones in this sample may be carry-over from other donors' samples. The material sequenced was FFPE atypical adenomatous hyperplasia tissue from the lung. Subset in this sample: atypical adenomatous hyperplasia (AAH), lung preneoplasia. The rearrangement uses TRBV5-6 and TRBJ2-1; 9 nucleotides line up with TRBD1. CDR3 sequence reads: CASSLGDRAYNEQFF. CDR3 DNA sequence: TGTGCCAGCAGCTTGGGGGACAGGGCCTACAATGAGCAGTTCTTC. The full variable domain, in which reference TRBV5-6 and TRBJ2-1 provide the parts outside the CDR3, is DAGVTQSPTHLIKTRGQQVTLRCSPKSGHDTVSWYQQALGQGPQFIFQYYEEEERQRGNFPDRFSGHQFPNYSSELNVNALLLGDSALYLCASSLGDRAYNEQFFGPGTRLTVL.